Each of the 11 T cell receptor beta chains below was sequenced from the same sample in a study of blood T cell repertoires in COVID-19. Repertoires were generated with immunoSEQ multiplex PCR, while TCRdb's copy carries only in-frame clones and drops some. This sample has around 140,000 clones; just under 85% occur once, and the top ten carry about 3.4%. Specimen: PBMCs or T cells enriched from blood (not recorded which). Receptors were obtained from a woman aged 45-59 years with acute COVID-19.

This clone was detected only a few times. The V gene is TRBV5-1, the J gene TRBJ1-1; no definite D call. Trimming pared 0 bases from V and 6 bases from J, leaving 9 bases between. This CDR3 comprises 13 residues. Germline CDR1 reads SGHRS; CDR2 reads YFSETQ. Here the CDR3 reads CASSLAGEPEAFF. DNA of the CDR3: TGCGCCAGCAGCTTGGCGGGAGAGCCTGAAGCTTTCTTT.

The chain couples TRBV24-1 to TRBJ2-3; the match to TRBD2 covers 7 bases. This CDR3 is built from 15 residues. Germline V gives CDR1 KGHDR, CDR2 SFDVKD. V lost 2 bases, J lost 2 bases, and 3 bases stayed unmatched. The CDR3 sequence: CATSDSGRFTDTQYF. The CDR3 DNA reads TGTGCCACCAGTGATTCCGGGAGGTTCACAGATACGCAGTATTTT.

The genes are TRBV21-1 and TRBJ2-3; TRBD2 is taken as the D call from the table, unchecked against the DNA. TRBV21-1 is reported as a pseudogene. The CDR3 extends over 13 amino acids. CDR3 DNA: TGTGCCAGCAGCACCCCTAGCACAGATACGCAGTATTTT. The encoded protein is CASSTPSTDTQYF.

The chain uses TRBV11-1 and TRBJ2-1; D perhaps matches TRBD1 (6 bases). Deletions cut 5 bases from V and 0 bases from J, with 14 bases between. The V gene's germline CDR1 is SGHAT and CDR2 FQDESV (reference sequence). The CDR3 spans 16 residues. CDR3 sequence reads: CASSMLGHRSYNEQFF. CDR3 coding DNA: TGTGCCAGCAGCATGTTGGGACACCGCTCCTACAATGAGCAGTTCTTC.

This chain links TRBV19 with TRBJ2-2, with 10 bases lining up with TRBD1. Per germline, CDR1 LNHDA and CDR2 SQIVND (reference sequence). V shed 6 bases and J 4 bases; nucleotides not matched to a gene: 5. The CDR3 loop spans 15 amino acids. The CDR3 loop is CASSWDRGITGELFF. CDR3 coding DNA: TGTGCCAGTAGCTGGGACAGGGGTATCACCGGGGAGCTGTTTTTT.

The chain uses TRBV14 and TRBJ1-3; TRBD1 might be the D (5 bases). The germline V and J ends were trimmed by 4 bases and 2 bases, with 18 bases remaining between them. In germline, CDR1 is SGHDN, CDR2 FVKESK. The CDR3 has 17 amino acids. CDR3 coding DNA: TGTGCCAGCAGCCCGCTAGTCGGGGGTGGCCCTGGAAACACCATATATTTT. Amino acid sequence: CASSPLVGGGPGNTIYF.

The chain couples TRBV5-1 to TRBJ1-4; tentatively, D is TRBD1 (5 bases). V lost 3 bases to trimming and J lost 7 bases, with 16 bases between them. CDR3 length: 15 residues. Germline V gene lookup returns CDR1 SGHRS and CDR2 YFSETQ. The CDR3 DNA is TGCGCCAGCAGCTCGGCACCAGGGATTGGTGAAAAACTGTTTTTT. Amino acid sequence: CASSSAPGIGEKLFF.

The CDR3 spells CASSVVGSGGLSYNEQFF. CDR3 nucleotide sequence: TGTGCCAGCAGCGTAGTAGGTAGCGGGGGCCTCTCCTACAATGAGCAGTTCTTC. This chain uses TRBV9 with TRBJ2-1; 9 bases fit TRBD2. Germline V gives CDR1 SGDLS, CDR2 YYNGEE. V was pared by 0 bases and J by 0 bases, with 7 bases of the junction left unmatched. The CDR3 runs to 18 residues. Drawing the rest from reference TRBV9 and TRBJ2-1, the complete variable domain is DSGVTQTPKHLITATGQRVTLRCSPRSGDLSVYWYQQSLDQGLQFLIQYYNGEERAKGNILERFSAQQFPDLHSELNLSSLELGDSALYFCASSVVGSGGLSYNEQFFGPGTRLTVL.

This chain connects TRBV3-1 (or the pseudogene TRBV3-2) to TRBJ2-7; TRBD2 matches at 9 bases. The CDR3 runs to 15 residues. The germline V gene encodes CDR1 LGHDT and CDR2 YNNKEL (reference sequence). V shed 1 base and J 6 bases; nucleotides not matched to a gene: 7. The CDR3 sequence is CASSQVVAGDSEQYF. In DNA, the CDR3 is TGTGCCAGCAGCCAAGTGGTAGCGGGAGACTCCGAGCAGTACTTC.

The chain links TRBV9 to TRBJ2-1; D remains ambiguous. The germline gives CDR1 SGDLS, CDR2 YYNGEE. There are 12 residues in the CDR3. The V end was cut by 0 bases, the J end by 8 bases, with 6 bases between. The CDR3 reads CASSVAGHEQFF. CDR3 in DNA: TGTGCCAGCAGCGTAGCTGGGCATGAGCAGTTCTTC.

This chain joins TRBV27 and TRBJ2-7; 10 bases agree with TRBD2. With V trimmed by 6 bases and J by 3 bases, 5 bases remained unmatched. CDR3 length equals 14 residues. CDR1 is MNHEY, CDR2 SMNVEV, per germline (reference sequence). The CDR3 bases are TGTGCCAGCAGCGCCACTAGCGGGATCTACGAGCAGTACTTC. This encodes CASSATSGIYEQYF.